This paragraph covers one T cell receptor beta chain sequence. Its antigen is unknown. The junction and the germline gene differ at one end; a read error may be behind it. Total RNA and DNA came together from approximately 20-30 mg of bulk tissue without cell sorting. In every tumor sample, viable tumor cells made up over 75%. These data belong to a study of tumor-infiltrating lymphocytes in primary liver carcinoma. On the study more broadly: The cohort included men and women aged 30 to 69 years. Spanning 4.2 to 10 cm, the tumors were T1-T3 N0M0. Overall study results and limits: Lower overlap was observed for tumor-adjacent and tumor-blood pairs relative to tumor region pairs.

Synthesis of TCR beta cDNA was carried out from 450 to 650 ng total RNA with a constant-region primer. Generation of the TCR beta libraries relied on three nested multiplex PCR rounds using slightly modified ARM-PCR. Both of the initial two PCR rounds ran for nine to eleven cycles and employed TRBV1-TRBV30 forward primers alongside a C-beta reverse primer. A single record per CDR3 protein comes from TCRdb applying MiXCR to the multiplex PCR reads. The sample has fewer than 250,000 distinct CDR3 sequences; roughly 80% are singletons. The CDR3 sequence is 15 residues long. The germline V gene encodes CDR1 SQVTM and CDR2 ANQGSEA.

The sequenced material came from tumor tissue from primary liver carcinoma. The chain has TRBV29-1 and TRBJ1-1; D is possibly TRBD1 (5 bases). This TCR was sampled from a man in his forties with primary liver carcinoma and hepatitis B virus infection. The CDR3 spells CSVDGGCGMNTEAFF. The CDR3 coding sequence is TGCAGCGTCGACGGGGGGTGTGGGATGAATACTGAAGCTTTCTTT.